This T cell receptor beta chain was documented in a study of cytomegalovirus exposure and HLA in healthy donors. Findings and caveats of the study: The finding came from a later analysis; first-cohort TCR clusters tended to co-occur in the 90 to 150 validation repertoires. 150 or so TCR beta chains were listed as cytomegalovirus-associated. The majority of TCR sequences were rare, yet some public TCRs appeared in many donors. Accounts indicate the classifier identified cytomegalovirus status with strong specificity and sensitivity.

A word on this clone: The antigen is undetermined.

Profiling relied on immunoSEQ multiplex PCR, and the TCRdb table lists in-frame clones only, not all of them. Here the sample spans about 170,000 clones, 87% being singletons. The CDR3 is made up of 14 amino acids. The V gene's germline CDR1 is SGHNT and CDR2 YYREEE (reference sequence). The germline V and J ends were trimmed by 3 bases and 5 bases, with 12 bases remaining between them. This sequence was found in a young woman in good health and CMV-seronegative. This chain links TRBV5-4 with TRBJ2-1; maybe TRBD2 (5 bases). Material: PBMCs. The CDR3 coding sequence is TGTGCCAGCAGCTACCGGGGTAGACACAATGAGCAGTTCTTC. It translates to CASSYRGRHNEQFF.